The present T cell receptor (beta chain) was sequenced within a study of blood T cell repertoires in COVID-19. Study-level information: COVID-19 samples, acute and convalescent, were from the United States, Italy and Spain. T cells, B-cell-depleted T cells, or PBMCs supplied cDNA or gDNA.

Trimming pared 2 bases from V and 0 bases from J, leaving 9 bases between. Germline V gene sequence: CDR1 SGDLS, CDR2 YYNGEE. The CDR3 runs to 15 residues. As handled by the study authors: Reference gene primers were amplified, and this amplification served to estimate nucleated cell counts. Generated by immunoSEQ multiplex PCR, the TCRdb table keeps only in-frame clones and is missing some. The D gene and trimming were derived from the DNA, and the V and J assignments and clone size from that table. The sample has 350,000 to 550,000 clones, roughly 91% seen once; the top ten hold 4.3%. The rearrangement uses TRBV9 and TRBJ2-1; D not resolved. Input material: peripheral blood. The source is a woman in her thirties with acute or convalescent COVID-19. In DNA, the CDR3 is TGTGCCAGCAGCGTTGGTACCAGCTCCTACAATGAGCAGTTCTTC. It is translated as CASSVGTSSYNEQFF.